Below, one T cell receptor (beta chain) is given with its context. This record comes from a study of cytomegalovirus exposure and HLA in healthy donors. CDR3 length: 14 residues. V lost 5 bases, J lost 10 bases, and 11 bases stayed unmatched. Germline V CDR1 and CDR2: MNHEY, SVGAGI. Amplification used 60 Vbeta primers and 13 Jbeta primers. The assay was immunoSEQ multiplex PCR, and TCRdb's table has in-frame clones only and misses some. The table shows 150,000 to 200,000 clones, with approximately 81% occurring only once. J is TRBJ1-1 and V is TRBV6-5; 9 bases align to TRBD1. The TCR sequence derives from a man younger than 40 in good health and CMV-seropositive. Sequenced: PBMCs. The CDR3 coding sequence is TGTGCCAGCAGTGATCCCGGGACAGGGATCAGAGCTTTCTTT. This encodes CASSDPGTGIRAFF.